Shown below are 21 T cell receptor beta chains from a single sample sequenced in a study of response to subunit inactivated influenza vaccine. TCRdb processed the RT-PCR reads anew with MiXCR; each CDR3 protein has one entry. The table includes around 190,000 distinct CDR3 sequences, approximately 14% detected once. The starting material was CD8+ T cells sorted from PBMCs, obtained less than 6 days after vaccination. Source of these receptors: a man aged 50 or older who received an inactivated influenza vaccine.

CDR3 nucleotide sequence: TGTGCCACGGGAAACGGCGGCACAGATACGCAGTATTTT. Translation: CATGNGGTDTQYF. This chain uses TRBV24-1 with TRBJ2-3; D unclear. Germline V gene data show CDR1 as KGHDR and CDR2 as SFDVKD. This CDR3 region has 13 residues. Trimming cost V 10 bases and J 1 base, with 11 bases left between them.

This clonotype came up a few times. The chain links TRBV29-1 to TRBJ2-7; D is uncertain. Trimming shortened V by 4 bases and J by 0 bases, and 10 bases separated the two germline ends. The CDR3 totals 13 residues. Germline V gene sequence: CDR1 SQVTM, CDR2 ANQGSEA. Here the CDR3 reads CSVAVSSSYEQYF. Written as DNA, the CDR3 is TGCAGCGTTGCGGTATCCAGCTCCTACGAGCAGTACTTC.

This clonotype showed up just a few times. The chain uses TRBV9 and TRBJ2-2; D unclear. Trimming stripped 0 bases from V and 4 bases from J, with 10 bases between. This CDR3 is built from 15 residues. Per the germline V gene, CDR1 is SGDLS and CDR2 is YYNGEE. As DNA, the CDR3 is TGTGCCAGCAGCGTAGGGGTAGCTTTCACCGGGGAGCTGTTTTTT. Protein: CASSVGVAFTGELFF.

There are a few counts of this clonotype. The V gene is TRBV7-9, the J gene TRBJ1-1, with TRBD1 as a possible D gene (6 bases). Trimming stripped 5 bases from V and 1 base from J, with 14 bases between. This CDR3 comprises 15 residues. Germline V gene data show CDR1 as SEHNR and CDR2 as FQNEAQ (reference sequence). This chain's CDR3 is CASSDRTSPNTEAFF. CDR3 coding DNA: TGTGCCAGCAGCGACAGGACGTCACCGAACACTGAAGCTTTCTTT.

This clonotype occurred a few times. V and J are TRBV4-2 and TRBJ2-7; 10 nucleotides line up with TRBD1. V lost 0 bases, J lost 6 bases, and 11 bases stayed unmatched. The CDR3 length is 17 residues. Germline-derived CDR1 and CDR2 are LGHNA and YNFKEQ. CDR3 loop: CASSQEAGTGVTGEQYF. CDR3 DNA: TGTGCCAGCAGCCAAGAAGCCGGGACAGGGGTTACTGGCGAGCAGTACTTC.

This clonotype was found many times. The chain links TRBV6-2 or TRBV6-3 to TRBJ2-4, with D possibly being TRBD2 (6 bases). This CDR3 spans 12 amino acids. CDR1 MNHEY and CDR2 SVGEGT come from the germline V gene. Trimming left V 5 bases short and J 8 bases short, with 10 bases between. The CDR3 loop is CASSPGVDIQYF. CDR3 DNA sequence: TGTGCCAGCAGTCCGGGGGTCGACATTCAGTACTTC.

This clonotype was counted many times. The chain's CDR3 is CASSLGPDEQYF. CDR3 nucleotides: TGTGCCAGCAGTTTGGGACCGGACGAGCAGTACTTC. The V gene is TRBV12-3 or TRBV12-4, the J gene TRBJ2-7; D may correspond to TRBD1 or TRBD2 (5 bases each). This CDR3 is built from 12 residues. V lost 3 bases to trimming and J lost 5 bases, with 8 bases between them.

This clonotype was counted only a few times. The rearrangement links TRBV7-9 to TRBJ1-1; D is undetermined. Per the germline V gene, CDR1 is SEHNR and CDR2 is FQNEAQ (reference sequence). Between the trimmed V and J ends, which lost 0 bases and 3 bases, there was a span of 17 bases. The CDR3 loop spans 17 amino acids. CDR3 sequence reads: CASSLAKGWPEDTEAFF. CDR3 DNA: TGTGCCAGCAGCTTAGCTAAGGGTTGGCCGGAGGACACTGAAGCTTTCTTT.

V is TRBV5-5 and J is TRBJ2-5; D is undetermined. Germline CDR1 reads SGHKS; CDR2 reads YYEKEE (reference sequence). The CDR3 runs to 15 residues. Trimming took 1 base from V and 0 from J, leaving 10 bases between them. CDR3 region: CASSLLGNDQETQYF. The CDR3 nucleotides read TGTGCCAGCAGCTTGCTAGGGAACGACCAAGAGACCCAGTACTTC.

This clonotype was seen a few times. The chain links TRBV20-1 to TRBJ2-1; TRBD1 matches 8 bases. The CDR3 has 16 residues. Germline values: CDR1 DFQATT, CDR2 SNEGSKA (reference sequence). The V and J ends lost 0 bases and 0 bases, in that order; junction bases with no gene match: 4. The CDR3 DNA reads TGCAGTGCTAGAGATCAGGGGGCTACCTCCTACAATGAGCAGTTCTTC. It codes for CSARDQGATSYNEQFF.

This clonotype turned up a few times. The rearrangement joins TRBV3-1 to TRBJ2-7; D uncertain. Trimming took off 1 base at V and 0 bases at J, with 16 bases between the two ends. Germline assignment: CDR1 LGHDT and CDR2 YNNKEL (reference sequence). The CDR3 consists of 17 residues. Written as DNA, the CDR3 is TGTGCCAGCAGCCAAGTTCGGTCGGCCGGTCACTCCTACGAGCAGTACTTC. Translation: CASSQVRSAGHSYEQYF.

The chain is built from TRBV2 and TRBJ1-1; D is perhaps TRBD1 (5 bases). Deletions cut 7 bases from V and 6 bases from J, with 15 bases between. The CDR3 spans 13 residues. Germline values: CDR1 SNHLY, CDR2 FYNNEI. This CDR3 is CASKPKAGSEAFF. CDR3 in DNA: TGTGCCAGCAAGCCGAAAGCAGGGTCTGAAGCTTTCTTT.

The chain recombines TRBV4-1 with TRBJ2-2, with D unclear. CDR3 length: 16 amino acids. The V end was cut by 4 bases, the J end by 0 bases, with 12 bases between. Per germline, CDR1 MGHRA and CDR2 YSYEKL. CDR3 protein: CASSPSGGPNTGELFF. Written as DNA, the CDR3 is TGCGCCAGCAGCCCCTCAGGCGGACCGAACACCGGGGAGCTGTTTTTT.

This clonotype occurred a few times. The chain employs TRBV12-3 or TRBV12-4 and TRBJ2-1; maybe TRBD1 (6 bases). The V gene lost 0 bases and the J gene lost 14 bases, with 11 bases spanning the gap. The CDR3 loop spans 12 amino acids. The CDR3 DNA is TGTGCCAGCAGTTTAGCGGGGGCTCAGGAGTTCTTC. As protein: CASSLAGAQEFF.

Only a few counts were recorded for this clonotype. J is TRBJ2-5 and V is TRBV28, with TRBD2 identical over 7 bases. V shed 4 bases and J 5 bases; nucleotides not matched to a gene: 22. CDR3 size: 19 residues. The V gene's germline CDR1 is MDHEN and CDR2 SYDVKM. The CDR3 nucleotides read TGTGCCAGCAGTTCCCCCCCCTACGCGGGAGAGGTTTACTGGGAGACCCAGTACTTC. It translates to CASSSPPYAGEVYWETQYF. Drawing the rest from reference TRBV28 and TRBJ2-5, the complete variable domain is DVKVTQSSRYLVKRTGEKVFLECVQDMDHENMFWYRQDPGLGLRLIYFSYDVKMKEKGDIPEGYSVSREKKERFSLILESASTNQTSMYLCASSSPPYAGEVYWETQYFGPGTRLLVL.

This rearrangement joins TRBV29-1 to TRBJ2-7; D could derive from TRBD1 or TRBD2 (5 bases each). The germline CDR1 and CDR2 sequences are SQVTM and ANQGSEA. V lost 2 bases and J lost 5, with 13 bases in between. The CDR3 runs 13 residues. CDR3 region: CSVEKGRGDEQYF. CDR3 nucleotide sequence: TGCAGCGTTGAAAAGGGGAGAGGGGACGAGCAGTACTTC.

The genes are TRBV7-8 and TRBJ2-7, with D unclear. V shed 2 bases and J shed 3 bases, with 5 bases lying between them. Germline lookup yields CDR1 SGHVS and CDR2 FQNEAQ. There are 12 residues in the CDR3. CDR3 bases: TGTGCCAGCAGCTTATCGAACTACGAGCAGTACTTC. Protein product: CASSLSNYEQYF.

This clonotype was detected a few times. V and J are TRBV15 and TRBJ1-6, with D perhaps TRBD1 (6 bases). Looked up from germline, CDR1 is LNHNV and CDR2 is YYDKDF (reference sequence). V was pared by 5 bases and J by 7 bases, with 9 bases between. This CDR3 is built from 13 residues. CDR3 nucleotides: TGTGCCACCAGCGGGGGCCGGAATTCACCCCTCCACTTT. It specifies CATSGGRNSPLHF.

This clonotype was recorded a few times. V is TRBV4-1 and J is TRBJ1-3; maybe TRBD1 (5 bases). The CDR3 runs 15 residues. Looked up from germline, CDR1 is MGHRA and CDR2 is YSYEKL. V lost 0 bases, J lost 3 bases, and 9 bases lay in between. CDR3 sequence reads: CASSQDVQGGNTIYF. The CDR3 DNA reads TGCGCCAGCAGCCAAGATGTGCAGGGTGGAAACACCATATATTTT.

The chain joins TRBV28 to TRBJ2-7; D remains ambiguous. Trimming took 3 bases from V and 0 from J, leaving 9 bases between them. This CDR3 contains 14 residues. CDR1 is MDHEN and CDR2 is SYDVKM in the germline V gene. This chain's CDR3 is CASSFLAYSYEQYF. As DNA, the CDR3 is TGTGCCAGCAGTTTCCTTGCATACTCCTACGAGCAGTACTTC.

CDR3 loop: CASSPGTSMRDIQYF. The CDR3 bases are TGTGCCAGCAGCCCCGGGACTAGCATGAGGGACATTCAGTACTTC. The chain has TRBV2 and TRBJ2-4, with 9 bases aligning to TRBD2. The length of the CDR3 is 15 residues. CDR1 is SNHLY and CDR2 is FYNNEI in the germline V gene. After removal of 6 bases from V and 8 bases from J, the junction contained 11 bases not matched to a gene.